The entry below gives a single TCR beta chain sequence along with its context. Recipients received nonmyeloablative bone marrow transplants from related graft donors, with transient mixed chimerism. This record belongs to a study of Tregs in tolerant kidney transplant recipients. The CDR3 has 17 amino acids. V gave up 5 bases and J gave up 4 bases, with 21 bases separating them. Germline-derived CDR1 and CDR2 are SGHVS and FQNEAQ. This table comes from immunoSEQ multiplex PCR, and its TCRdb copy is limited to in-frame clones, with some not included. The sample lists 100,000 or so clones, roughly 93% seen once, with approximately 1.5% in the top ten.

J is TRBJ1-5 and V is TRBV7-8; D may be TRBD1 (6 bases). The material was CD4+ T cells from blood (PBMCs), obtained 12 months after the transplant. This receptor was identified in a human patient who received a combined kidney and bone marrow transplant. Part of the T cell pool may stem from the graft donor. Here the CDR3 DNA reads TGTGCCAGCAGCCTAAAACCGGGACAACGGCCAAATCAGCCCCAGCATTTT. Encoded protein: CASSLKPGQRPNQPQHF.